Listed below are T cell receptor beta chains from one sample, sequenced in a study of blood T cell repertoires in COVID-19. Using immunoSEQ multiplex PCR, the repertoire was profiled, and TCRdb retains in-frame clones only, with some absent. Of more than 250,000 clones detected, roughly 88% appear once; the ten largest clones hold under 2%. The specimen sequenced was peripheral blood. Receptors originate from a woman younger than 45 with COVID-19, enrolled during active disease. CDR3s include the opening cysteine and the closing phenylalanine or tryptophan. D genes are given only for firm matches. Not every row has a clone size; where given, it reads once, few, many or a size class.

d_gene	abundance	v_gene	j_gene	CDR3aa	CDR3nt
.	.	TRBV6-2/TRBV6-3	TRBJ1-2	CASSSPPKGGNYGYTF	TGTGCCAGCAGTTCCCCACCCAAGGGGGGGAACTATGGCTACACCTTC
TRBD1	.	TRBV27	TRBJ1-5	CASSLLRGTGNEPQHF	TGTGCCAGCAGTTTATTAAGGGGGACAGGGAACGAGCCCCAGCATTTT
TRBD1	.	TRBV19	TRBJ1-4	CASSLGTGPREKLFF	TGTGCCAGTAGTCTCGGGACAGGGCCACGGGAAAAACTGTTTTTT
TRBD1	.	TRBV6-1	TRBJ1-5	CASSELHRGWQPQHF	TGTGCCAGCAGTGAGCTACACAGGGGTTGGCAGCCCCAGCATTTT
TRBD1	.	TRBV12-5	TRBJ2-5	CASGPGTEETQYF	TGTGCTAGTGGTCCCGGGACAGAAGAGACCCAGTACTTC
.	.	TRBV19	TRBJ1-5	CASSSYMGNQPQHF	TGTGCCAGTAGCTCGTACATGGGCAATCAGCCCCAGCATTTT
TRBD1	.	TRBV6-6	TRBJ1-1	CASSYVQGVMNTEAFF	TGTGCCAGCAGTTATGTACAGGGGGTAATGAACACTGAAGCTTTCTTT
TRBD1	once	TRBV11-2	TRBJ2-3	CASSSQGARTDTQYF	TGTGCCAGCAGCTCGCAGGGGGCAAGAACAGATACGCAGTATTTT
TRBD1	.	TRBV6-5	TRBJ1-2	CASSQGGYVSYTF	TGTGCCAGCAGTCAGGGGGGCTATGTGAGCTACACCTTC
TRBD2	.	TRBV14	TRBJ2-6	CASSPLAGGSSGANVLTF	TGTGCCAGCAGCCCCCTAGCGGGGGGGAGCTCTGGGGCCAACGTCCTGACTTTC
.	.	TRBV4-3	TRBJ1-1	CASSQGENTEAFF	TGCGCCAGCAGCCAAGGAGAGAACACTGAAGCTTTCTTT